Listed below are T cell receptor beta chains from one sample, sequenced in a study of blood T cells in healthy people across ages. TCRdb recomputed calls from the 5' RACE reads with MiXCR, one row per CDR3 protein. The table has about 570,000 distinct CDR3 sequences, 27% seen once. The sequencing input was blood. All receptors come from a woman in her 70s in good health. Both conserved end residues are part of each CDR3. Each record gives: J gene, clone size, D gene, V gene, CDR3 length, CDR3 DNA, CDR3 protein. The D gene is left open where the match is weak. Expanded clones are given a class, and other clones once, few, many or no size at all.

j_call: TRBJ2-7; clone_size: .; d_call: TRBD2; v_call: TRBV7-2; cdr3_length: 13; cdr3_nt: TGTGCCAGCAGCCCTAGGGAGGGCCACGAGCAGTACTTC; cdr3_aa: CASSPREGHEQYF
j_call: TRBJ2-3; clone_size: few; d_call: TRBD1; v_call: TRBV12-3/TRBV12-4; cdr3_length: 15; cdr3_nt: TGTGCCAGCAGCCGGACAGGGCTCGGTGGAGATACGCAGTATTTT; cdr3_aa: CASSRTGLGGDTQYF
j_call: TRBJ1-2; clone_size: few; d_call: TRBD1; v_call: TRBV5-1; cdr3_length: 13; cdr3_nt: TGCGCCAGCAGCCACCCCGGGACAGGGGGCTACACCTTC; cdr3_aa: CASSHPGTGGYTF
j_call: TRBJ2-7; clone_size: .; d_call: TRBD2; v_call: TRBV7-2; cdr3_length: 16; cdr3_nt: TGTGCCAGCAGCTTAGAGTCAACTAGCGGAGCCTACGAGCAGTACTTC; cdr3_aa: CASSLESTSGAYEQYF
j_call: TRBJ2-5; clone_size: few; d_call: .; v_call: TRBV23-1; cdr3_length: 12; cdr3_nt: TGCGCCAGCATCCGACGGGGCCAGACCCAGTACTTC; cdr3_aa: CASIRRGQTQYF
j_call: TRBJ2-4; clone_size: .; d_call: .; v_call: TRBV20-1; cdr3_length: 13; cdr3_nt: TGCAGTGCCACCGGTGGAGCCAAAAACATTCAGTACTTC; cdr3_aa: CSATGGAKNIQYF
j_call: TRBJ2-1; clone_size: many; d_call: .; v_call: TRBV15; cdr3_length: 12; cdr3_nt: TGTGCCACCAGCGGCCACATGGGGGCCTTCCACTTC; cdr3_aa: CATSGHMGAFHF
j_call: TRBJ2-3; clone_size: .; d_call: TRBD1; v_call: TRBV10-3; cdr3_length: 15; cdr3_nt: TGTGCCATCAGCACGACAGGGGCTGGAACAGATACGCAGTATTTT; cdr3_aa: CAISTTGAGTDTQYF
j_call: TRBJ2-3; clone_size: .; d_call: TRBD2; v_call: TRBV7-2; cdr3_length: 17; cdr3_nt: TGTGCCAGCAGCTTAGAAGGGACTAGCGGGGGTAGAAATACGCAGTATTTT; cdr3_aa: CASSLEGTSGGRNTQYF
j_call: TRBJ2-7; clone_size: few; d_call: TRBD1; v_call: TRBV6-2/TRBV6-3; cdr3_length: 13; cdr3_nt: TGTGCCAGCAATCGGGACAGCTCCTACGAGCAGTACTTC; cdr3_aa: CASNRDSSYEQYF
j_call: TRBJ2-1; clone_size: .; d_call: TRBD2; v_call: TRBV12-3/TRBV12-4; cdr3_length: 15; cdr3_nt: TGTGCCAGCACCCTGGGACTAGCGGGGGGCAATGAGCAGTTCTTC; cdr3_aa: CASTLGLAGGNEQFF
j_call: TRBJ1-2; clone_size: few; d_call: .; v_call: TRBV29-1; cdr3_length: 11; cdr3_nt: TGCAGCGCTGGAAGAAGGGATGGCTACACCTTC; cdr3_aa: CSAGRRDGYTF
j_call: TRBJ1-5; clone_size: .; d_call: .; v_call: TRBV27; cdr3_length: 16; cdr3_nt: TGTGCCAGCAGTTCAGCGGGTCGCCTTAGCAATCAGCCCCAGCATTTT; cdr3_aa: CASSSAGRLSNQPQHF
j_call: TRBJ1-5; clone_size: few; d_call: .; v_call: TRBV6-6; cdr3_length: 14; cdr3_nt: TGTGCCAGTAGGGATGGGGGAAGGGATCAGCCCCAGCATTTT; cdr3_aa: CASRDGGRDQPQHF
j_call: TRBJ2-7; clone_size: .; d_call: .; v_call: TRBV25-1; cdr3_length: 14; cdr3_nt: TGTGCCAGCCTGGACAGCCGCTGGATTGGCGAGCAGTACTTC; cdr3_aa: CASLDSRWIGEQYF
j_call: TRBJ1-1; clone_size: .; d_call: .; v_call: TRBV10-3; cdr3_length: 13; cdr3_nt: TGTGCCATCACGGGAGGGCTAGGGACTGAAGCTTTCTTT; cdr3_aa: CAITGGLGTEAFF
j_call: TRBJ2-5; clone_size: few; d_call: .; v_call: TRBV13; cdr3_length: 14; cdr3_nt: TGTGCCAGCAGCTTAGGGTACTACCAAGAGACCCAGTACTTC; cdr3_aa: CASSLGYYQETQYF
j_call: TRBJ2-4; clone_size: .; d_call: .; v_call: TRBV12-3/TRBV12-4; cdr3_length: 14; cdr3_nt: TGTGCCAGCAGTCGCCCTTTAGCCAAAAACATTCAGTACTTC; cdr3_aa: CASSRPLAKNIQYF
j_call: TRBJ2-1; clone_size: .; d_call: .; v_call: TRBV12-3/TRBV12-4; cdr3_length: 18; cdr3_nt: TGTGCCAGCAGTTTCGTACCAAGAGCTCCCGTCTCCTACAATGAGCAGTTCTTC; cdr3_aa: CASSFVPRAPVSYNEQFF
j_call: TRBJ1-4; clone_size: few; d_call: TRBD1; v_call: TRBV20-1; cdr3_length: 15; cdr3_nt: TGCAGTGCTAGAGACCAAGACAGGGGAGGCGAAAAACTGTTTTTT; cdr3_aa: CSARDQDRGGEKLFF
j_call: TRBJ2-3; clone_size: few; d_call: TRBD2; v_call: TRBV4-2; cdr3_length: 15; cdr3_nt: TGTGCCAGCAGCACAAGGACTAGCGGCACAGATACGCAGTATTTT; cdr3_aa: CASSTRTSGTDTQYF